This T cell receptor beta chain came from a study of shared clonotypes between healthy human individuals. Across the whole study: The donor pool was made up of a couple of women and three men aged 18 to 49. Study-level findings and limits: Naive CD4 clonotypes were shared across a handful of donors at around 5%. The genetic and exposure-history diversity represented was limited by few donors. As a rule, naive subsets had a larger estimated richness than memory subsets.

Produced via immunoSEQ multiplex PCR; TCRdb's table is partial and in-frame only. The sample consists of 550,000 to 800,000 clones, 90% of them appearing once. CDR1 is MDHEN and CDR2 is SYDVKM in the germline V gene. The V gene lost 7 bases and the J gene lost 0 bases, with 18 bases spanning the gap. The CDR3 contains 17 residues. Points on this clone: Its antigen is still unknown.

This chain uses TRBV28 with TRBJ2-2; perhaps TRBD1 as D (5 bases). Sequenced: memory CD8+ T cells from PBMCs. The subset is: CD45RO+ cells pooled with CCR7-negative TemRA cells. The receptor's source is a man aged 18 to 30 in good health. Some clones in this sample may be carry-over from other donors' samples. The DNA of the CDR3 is TGTGCCAGCAATCACCCACTGTTGACAGCGAACACCGGGGAGCTGTTTTTT. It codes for CASNHPLLTANTGELFF.